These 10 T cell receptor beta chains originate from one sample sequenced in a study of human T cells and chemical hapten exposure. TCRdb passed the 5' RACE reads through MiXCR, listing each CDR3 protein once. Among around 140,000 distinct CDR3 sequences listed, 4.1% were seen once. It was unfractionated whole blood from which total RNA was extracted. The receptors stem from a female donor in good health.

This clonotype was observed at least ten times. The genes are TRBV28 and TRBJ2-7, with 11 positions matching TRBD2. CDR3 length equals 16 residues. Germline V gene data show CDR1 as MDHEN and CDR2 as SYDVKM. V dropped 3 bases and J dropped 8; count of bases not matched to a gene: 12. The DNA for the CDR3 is TGTGCCAGCAGTTTTCTGTTGACTAGCGGGGCTTACCAGCAGTACTTC. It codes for CASSFLLTSGAYQQYF.

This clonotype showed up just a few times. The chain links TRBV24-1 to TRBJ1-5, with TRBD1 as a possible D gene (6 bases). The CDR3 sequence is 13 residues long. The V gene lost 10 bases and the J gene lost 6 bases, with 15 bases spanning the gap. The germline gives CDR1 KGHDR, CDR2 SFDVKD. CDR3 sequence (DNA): TGTGCCACTCAGGGGAACGTTGGTCAGCCCCAGCATTTT. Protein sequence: CATQGNVGQPQHF.

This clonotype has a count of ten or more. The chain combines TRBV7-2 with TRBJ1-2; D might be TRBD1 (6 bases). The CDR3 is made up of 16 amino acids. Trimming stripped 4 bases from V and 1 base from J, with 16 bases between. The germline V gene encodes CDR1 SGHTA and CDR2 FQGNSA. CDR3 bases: TGTGCCAGCAGCTCTGCGAGAACGGACAGTAACTATGGCTACACCTTC. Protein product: CASSSARTDSNYGYTF. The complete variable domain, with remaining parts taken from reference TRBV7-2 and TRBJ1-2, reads GAGVSQSPSNKVTEKGKDVELRCDPISGHTALYWYRQSLGQGLEFLIYFQGNSAPDKSGLPSDRFSAERTGGSVSTLTIQRTQQEDSAVYLCASSSARTDSNYGYTFGSGTRLTVV.

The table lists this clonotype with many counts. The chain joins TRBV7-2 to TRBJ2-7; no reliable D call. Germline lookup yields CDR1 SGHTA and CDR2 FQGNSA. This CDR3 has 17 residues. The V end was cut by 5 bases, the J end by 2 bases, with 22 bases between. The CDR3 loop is CASSKDISGPSPYEQYF. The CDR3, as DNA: TGTGCCAGCAGCAAGGATATATCCGGGCCCAGCCCCTACGAGCAGTACTTC.

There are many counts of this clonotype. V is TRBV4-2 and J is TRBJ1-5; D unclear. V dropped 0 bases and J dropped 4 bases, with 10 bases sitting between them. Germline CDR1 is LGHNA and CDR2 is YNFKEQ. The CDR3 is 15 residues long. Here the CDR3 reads CASSQEKAVNQPQHF. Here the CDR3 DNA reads TGTGCCAGCAGCCAAGAGAAAGCAGTAAATCAGCCCCAGCATTTT.

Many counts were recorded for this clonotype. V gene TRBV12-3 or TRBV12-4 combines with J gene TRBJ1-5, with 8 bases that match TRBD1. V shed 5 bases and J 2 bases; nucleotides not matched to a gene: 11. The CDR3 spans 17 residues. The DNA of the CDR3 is TGTGCCAGCAGTCCCAACAGGGGGGGTGTTGGCAATCAGCCCCAGCATTTT. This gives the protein CASSPNRGGVGNQPQHF.

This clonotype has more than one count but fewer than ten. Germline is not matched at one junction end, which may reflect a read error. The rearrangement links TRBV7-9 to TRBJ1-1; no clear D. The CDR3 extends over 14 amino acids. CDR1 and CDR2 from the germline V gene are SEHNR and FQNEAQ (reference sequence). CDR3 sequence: CASTLSGRGTEAFF. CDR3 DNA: TGTGCCAGCACCTTAAGTGGCCGGGGCACTGAAGCTTTCTTT.

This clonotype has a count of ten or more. The CDR3, as DNA: TGTGCCATCAGTGAGACAGCCAGCAATCAGCCCCAGCATTTT. It yields the protein CAISETASNQPQHF. The chain employs TRBV10-3 and TRBJ1-5; unclear D gene. Germline CDR1 ENHRY, CDR2 SYGVKD. This CDR3 has 14 amino acids. Trimming left V 2 bases short and J 1 base short, with 6 bases between.

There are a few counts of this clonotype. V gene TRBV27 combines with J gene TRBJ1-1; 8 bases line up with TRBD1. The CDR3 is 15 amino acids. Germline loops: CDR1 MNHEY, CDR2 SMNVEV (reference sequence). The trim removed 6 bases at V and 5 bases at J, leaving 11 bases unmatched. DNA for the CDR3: TGTGCCAGCAGGGGGTCCCCAGGGGGCCCAACTGAAGCTTTCTTT. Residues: CASRGSPGGPTEAFF.

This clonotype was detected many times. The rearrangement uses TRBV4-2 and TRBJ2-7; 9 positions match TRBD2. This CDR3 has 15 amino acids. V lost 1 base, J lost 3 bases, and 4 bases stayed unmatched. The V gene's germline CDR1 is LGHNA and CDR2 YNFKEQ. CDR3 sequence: CASSQGLAAGYEQYF. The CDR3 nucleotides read TGTGCCAGCAGCCAAGGACTAGCGGCTGGCTACGAGCAGTACTTC.